This TCR beta chain was captured by sequencing in a study of T cell repertoires in ileal Crohn's disease. Across the whole study: About half received postoperative treatment, about a dozen with thiopurines and about 20 anti-TNF.

Broader study findings: Compared with CD4 T cells, sorted CD8 cells carried more expanded clones. Active smokers at surgery had more clonal expansions than non-smokers.

Details on this clone: No antigen is known for it.

Profiling relied on immunoSEQ multiplex PCR, and the TCRdb table lists in-frame clones only, not all of them. The repertoire includes 5,400 or so clones, 75% to 85% of them detected once, and 14% sits in the top ten. The trim removed 3 bases at V and 8 bases at J, leaving 9 bases unmatched. The CDR3 runs to 14 residues. Germline lookup yields CDR1 SGHNT and CDR2 YYREEE (reference sequence). The receptor was isolated from an adult with Crohn's disease. Sequencing was performed on ileal tissue. The gene calls are TRBV5-4 and TRBJ1-2; 8 bases fit TRBD1. The CDR3, as DNA: TGTGCCAGCAGCTATGGACAGGGTACGGAGGGCTACACCTTC. It specifies CASSYGQGTEGYTF.